This record covers a single T cell receptor beta chain. Everyone who took part was roughly 18 to 89 years old, and they came from about 25 US areas. Trimming removed 6 bases from V and 0 bases from J, with 12 bases in between. The V gene's germline CDR1 is LNHDA and CDR2 SQIVND (reference sequence). The CDR3 is 15 residues long. This sample stems from a study of blood T cell repertoires in COVID-19. Using immunoSEQ multiplex PCR, the repertoire was profiled, and TCRdb retains in-frame clones only, with some absent. The repertoire has 400,000 to 550,000 clones, about 85% of them found once; the top ten carry approximately 2%.

The source material was PBMCs or T cells enriched from blood (not recorded which). This receptor was identified in a woman in her late teens or twenties with acute COVID-19. The chain combines TRBV19 with TRBJ1-5; perhaps TRBD1 as D (6 bases). In DNA, the CDR3 is TGTGCCAGTAGGACAGGAATATATAGCAATCAGCCCCAGCATTTT. It is translated as CASRTGIYSNQPQHF.